This record looks at one T cell receptor beta chain sequence and its context. What it binds is not known. Trimming left V 5 bases short and J 0 bases short, with 7 bases between. The CDR3 is 14 amino acids. The V gene's germline CDR1 is SEHNR and CDR2 FQNEAQ (reference sequence). The sample is drawn from a study of T-cell reconstitution after alpha-beta-depleted transplantation in children. Study observations and caveats: For some patients, TCRbeta diversity was high at day 60 because of recipient T cells and thymic progenitors that survived. The origin of alpha-beta T cells about two months after transplant was reportedly several hundred expanded graft clones. T-cell counts and diversity at one year post-transplant came mainly from newly produced T cells.

As it was prepared, the TCRbeta library received unique molecular identifiers. One entry per CDR3 protein results from TCRdb running MiXCR on the PCR reads. The sample carries hundreds of thousands of distinct CDR3 sequences, roughly 15% recorded once. This clonotype was obtained from a male patient between 2 and 15 years old who had a stem cell transplant for acute lymphoblastic leukemia, so the T cells may come from the graft donor. This chain joins TRBV7-9 and TRBJ2-2; D is unclear. The starting material was PBMCs, mostly from graft donor cells, obtained 360 days after TCRalphabeta/CD19-depleted stem cell transplant. The DNA of the CDR3 is TGTGCCAGCAGCATATTACCGAACACCGGGGAGCTGTTTTTT. Translation gives CASSILPNTGELFF.